Presented here are 5 T cell receptor beta chains from one specimen sequenced in a study of T cells in Graves' hyperthyroidism and ophthalmopathy. Amplification yielded TCR beta CDR3 regions, with RNA transcripts as the source. TCR CDR3 underwent first-round RT-PCR with the HTBI primer set. TCRdb reanalysed the multiplex PCR reads using MiXCR and keeps one entry per CDR3 protein. The sample gives roughly 420,000 distinct CDR3 sequences, roughly an eighth of which show up once; roughly 4.8% is in the top ten. Input material: blood. The receptors derive from a woman in her late teens or twenties with Graves' hyperthyroidism.

This clonotype was seen ten or more times. V and J are TRBV19 and TRBJ2-3, with D tentatively TRBD1 (5 bases). CDR3 length: 15 amino acids. Germline CDR1 reads LNHDA; CDR2 reads SQIVND (reference sequence). Trimming shortened V by 5 bases and J by 6 bases, and 18 bases separated the two germline ends. CDR3 sequence reads: CASSRQGTTPDTQYF. CDR3 nucleotide sequence: TGTGCCAGTAGTCGGCAGGGCACCACACCGGATACGCAGTATTTT.

This clonotype appeared many times. The chain combines TRBV10-3 with TRBJ2-7; D unclear. Trimming cost V 4 bases and J 1 base, with 2 bases left between them. The CDR3 length is 11 residues. Germline CDR1 ENHRY, CDR2 SYGVKD. The CDR3 reads CAISASYEQYF. The DNA of the CDR3 is TGTGCCATCAGTGCATCCTACGAGCAGTACTTC.

There are many counts of this clonotype. CDR3 amino acids: CASSSDSYGGELFF. The CDR3 nucleotides read TGTGCCAGCAGCTCAGACTCATATGGCGGGGAGCTGTTTTTT. The chain employs TRBV7-2 and TRBJ2-2, with D unresolved. Trimming stripped 4 bases from V and 7 bases from J, with 13 bases between. Germline CDR1 and CDR2: SGHTA and FQGNSA. The CDR3 contains 14 residues.

Many counts were recorded for this clonotype. The chain combines TRBV20-1 with TRBJ2-1, with 10 bases lining up with TRBD2. The V segment lost 1 base and the J segment 0 bases; nucleotides outside the gene matches: 3. Looked up from germline, CDR1 is DFQATT and CDR2 is SNEGSKA (reference sequence). The CDR3 spans 16 residues. In nucleotides, the CDR3 is TGCAGTGCTAGAGGCCCTAGCGGGAGCTCCTACAATGAGCAGTTCTTC. This gives the protein CSARGPSGSSYNEQFF.

This clonotype was seen many times. The CDR3 spells CASSPYPLRDREGVNTEAFF. As DNA, the CDR3 is TGTGCCAGCAGTCCCTACCCCCTCCGGGACAGGGAGGGGGTTAACACTGAAGCTTTCTTT. This chain connects TRBV28 to TRBJ1-1; TRBD1 matches at 9 bases. This CDR3 comprises 20 residues. From germline, CDR1 is MDHEN and CDR2 SYDVKM. V was clipped by 5 bases and J by 2 bases; unmatched bases: 21.